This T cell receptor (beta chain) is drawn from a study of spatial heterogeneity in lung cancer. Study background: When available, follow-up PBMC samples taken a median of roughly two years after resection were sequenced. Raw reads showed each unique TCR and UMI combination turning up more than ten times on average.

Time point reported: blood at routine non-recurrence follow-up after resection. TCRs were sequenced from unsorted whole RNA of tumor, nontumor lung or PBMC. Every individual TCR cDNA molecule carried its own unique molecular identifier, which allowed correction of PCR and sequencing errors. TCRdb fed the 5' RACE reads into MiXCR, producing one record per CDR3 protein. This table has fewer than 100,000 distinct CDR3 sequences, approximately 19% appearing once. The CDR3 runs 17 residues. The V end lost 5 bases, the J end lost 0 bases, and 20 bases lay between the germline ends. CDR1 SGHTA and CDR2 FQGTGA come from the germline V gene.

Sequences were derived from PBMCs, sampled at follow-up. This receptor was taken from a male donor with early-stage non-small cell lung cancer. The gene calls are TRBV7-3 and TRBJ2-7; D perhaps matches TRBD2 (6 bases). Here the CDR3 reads CASSEGLGGTSSYEQYF. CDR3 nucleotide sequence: TGTGCCAGCAGCGAAGGCCTGGGCGGGACGAGCTCCTACGAGCAGTACTTC.